These T cell receptor beta chains were read from a single sample in a study of persistence of HIV-infected CD4 T cells. The table came from immunoSEQ multiplex PCR; TCRdb's copy has only in-frame clones and leaves some out. This table holds roughly 43,000 clones, around 90% found once. These receptors have no identified antigens. Sequenced here: CD4+ T cells sorted from PBMCs after approximately 19-hour stimulation, sampled from a patient who received antiretroviral therapy. The receptors shown here come from an adult man with HIV who was CMV-seropositive. Each CDR3 is given without its conserved first and last residue.

>TRBJ2-1|TRBV18
ASSPEVRNEQF
>TRBJ1-2|TRBV2
ASSDFTDYYGYT
>TRBJ1-1|TRBV7-2
ASSLGTANTEAF
>TRBJ2-1|TRBV27
ASGSNRANEQF
>TRBJ2-4|TRBV7-9
ASSLSGTGGNIQY
>TRBJ2-6|TRBV24-1
ATWGAGANVLT
>TRBJ2-7|TRBV27
ASKQGDRYEQY
>TRBJ1-6|TRBV28
ASSLGTLNSPLH
>TRBJ1-1|TRBV4-2
ASSQGVKPNTEAF
>TRBJ1-1|TRBV18
ASSFNGLAPLTTEAF
>TRBJ1-5|TRBV7-2
ASSLGQGQGQPQH
>TRBJ2-7|TRBV24-1
ATSASPGQGFHEQY
>TRBJ1-1|TRBV5-1
ASSPEGVRNTEAF
>TRBJ2-1|TRBV3-1/TRBV3-2
ASSQDRAGVLGSYNEQF
>TRBJ1-1|TRBV9
ASSVFLAFNEAF
>TRBJ1-1|TRBV5-1
ASSFRQPSTDTEAF
>TRBJ1-2|TRBV28
ASVQNRGDHNYGYT
>TRBJ2-2|TRBV27
ASSYPSAGGSGGELF
>TRBJ1-2|TRBV4-1
ASSLQGDRDGYT
>TRBJ2-1|TRBV9
ASSVATASGGLQNNEQF
>TRBJ1-4|TRBV5-1
ASSLRGDEKLF
>TRBJ2-3|TRBV28
ASSYGAEADTQY
>TRBJ1-3|TRBV27
ASSDINSGNTIY
>TRBJ2-1|TRBV7-2
ASSLYPGNEQF
>TRBJ1-1|TRBV10-3
AIRPDRAVGNTEAF
>TRBJ1-6|TRBV20-1
SASRTVDSPLH
>TRBJ1-5|TRBV4-1
ASSQILTGTGGRYSNQPQH
>TRBJ2-3|TRBV18
ASSPPANPDTQY
>TRBJ2-7|TRBV27
ASSPWGQRPYEQY
>TRBJ1-2|TRBV6-5
ASRLYGTGMGGYT
>TRBJ1-3|TRBV5-1
ASSLGDSGNTIY
>TRBJ1-1|TRBV6-2/TRBV6-3
ASSRDKNTEAF
>TRBJ2-3|TRBV19
ASSLTFTGADTQY
>TRBJ1-6|TRBV6-1
ASSEADTVYNSPLH
>TRBJ2-1|TRBV6-2/TRBV6-3
ASSYIGQYNEQF
>TRBJ1-2|TRBV19
ASSIRPGQGNYGYT
>TRBJ2-5|TRBV5-1
ASRIGGADETQY